This T cell receptor (beta chain) was observed in a study of CD8+ T cells in alopecia areata. Overall study results and limits: In patients, TCRs were shared less clearly than in mice, and HLA may possibly be involved. For lesional scalp, especially alopecia totalis/universalis, clonality was higher than in normal scalp.

The authors extracted RNA and reverse transcribed it into cDNA as the sequencing template. Using immunoSEQ multiplex PCR, the repertoire was profiled, and TCRdb retains in-frame clones only, with some absent. There are some 150,000 clones in the sample; about 51% occur only once, and 19% lies in the top ten. Obtained from alopecia areata patients were lesional scalp punch biopsies along with peripheral blood. V lost 6 bases to trimming and J lost 2 bases, with 14 bases between them. Germline V CDR1 and CDR2: MNHEY, SMNVEV (reference sequence). This CDR3 has 14 residues. This clone has a single count. The antigen is unknown.

The chain employs TRBV27 and TRBJ2-7; D remains ambiguous. The receptor was derived from a human donor with alopecia areata. The sequencing here drew on CD8+ T cells sorted from blood, taken at week 0. This CDR3 reads CASSEAAGPYEQYF. In nucleotides, the CDR3 is TGTGCCAGCAGCGAAGCAGCCGGGCCCTACGAGCAGTACTTC.